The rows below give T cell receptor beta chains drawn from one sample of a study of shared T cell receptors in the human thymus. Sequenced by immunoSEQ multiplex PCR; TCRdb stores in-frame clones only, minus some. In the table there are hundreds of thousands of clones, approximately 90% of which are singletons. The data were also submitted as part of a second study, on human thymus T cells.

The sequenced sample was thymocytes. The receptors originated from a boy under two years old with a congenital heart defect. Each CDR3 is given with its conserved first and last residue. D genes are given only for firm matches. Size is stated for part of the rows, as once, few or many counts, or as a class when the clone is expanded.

TGTGCCAGTAGTATACCCGGACTAGCTCAGAGCTCTGGGGCCAACGTCCTGACTTTC CASSIPGLAQSSGANVLTF TRBJ2-6 NA TRBD2 TRBV19
TGCGCCAGCAGCCAAGAGTGGGGACAGGGGGCTGGCACAGATACGCAGTATTTT CASSQEWGQGAGTDTQYF TRBJ2-3 NA TRBD1 TRBV4-3
TGTGCCAGCAGCTGGGCGGGAGGGGAGGGGACTGAAGCTTTCTTT CASSWAGGEGTEAFF TRBJ1-1 NA NA TRBV11-3
TGTGCCAGCAGTTACCTAGCGGGGCCAGATACGCAGTATTTT CASSYLAGPDTQYF TRBJ2-3 NA TRBD2 TRBV6-6
TGTGCCAGCAGTCTGGGACAGGGTGAGACCTACGAGCAGTACTTC CASSLGQGETYEQYF TRBJ2-7 NA TRBD1 TRBV27
TGTGCCAGCAGCCTAACTGGGACTAGCTTCTACAATGAGCAGTTCTTC CASSLTGTSFYNEQFF TRBJ2-1 NA TRBD2 TRBV14
TGTGCCAGCAGTCCCGGGGTTAGCGGGGCCTACGAGCAGTACTTC CASSPGVSGAYEQYF TRBJ2-7 NA TRBD2 TRBV14
TGTGCCAGCAGTTACTGGGCGGGAGCATACACCGGGGAGCTGTTTTTT CASSYWAGAYTGELFF TRBJ2-2 NA TRBD2 TRBV6-5
TGCAGCGCTAACCGGGACAGGGATGGATGGCGAGAGACCCAGTACTTC CSANRDRDGWRETQYF TRBJ2-5 NA TRBD1 TRBV29-1
TGCGCCAGCAGCTGGTCCGGACAGCATCGGGCCGGGGAGCTGTTTTTT CASSWSGQHRAGELFF TRBJ2-2 NA NA TRBV5-1
TGTGCAAGTCGCCAGGGGGCCTGCGGGGAAAACACCGGGGAGCTGTTTTTT CASRQGACGENTGELFF TRBJ2-2 NA NA TRBV12-2
TGTGCCAGCTCACCAGGACAGGGGACCTATGGCTACACCTTC CASSPGQGTYGYTF TRBJ1-2 NA TRBD1 TRBV18
TGTGCCAGCAGTTACGCAGCCGGGGTAACCGGGGAGCTGTTTTTT CASSYAAGVTGELFF TRBJ2-2 NA NA TRBV6-5
TGTGCCAGTAGTCCGACTAGCGGGAACTACGAGCAGTACTTC CASSPTSGNYEQYF TRBJ2-7 NA TRBD2 TRBV19
TGCGCCAGCAGCCAAGGGATATTTCTAACTAGCGGGAATACCGGGGAGCTGTTTTTT CASSQGIFLTSGNTGELFF TRBJ2-2 once TRBD2 TRBV4-3
TGTGCCAGCAGTTTAAGCGGGGCGAGCTCCTACGAGCAGTACTTC CASSLSGASSYEQYF TRBJ2-7 NA TRBD2 TRBV27
TGTGCCAGCAGCTTGGGTACTGGCGAGCAGTACTTC CASSLGTGEQYF TRBJ2-7 NA NA TRBV5-6
TGCGCCAGCAGTGAGTCTGACGGTCAGGGTCAGCCCCAGCATTTT CASSESDGQGQPQHF TRBJ1-5 NA NA TRBV10-2
TGTGCCAGCAGCTTGTGGGCCGGGACTAGCGGGAGTGGGTCTCCCTACGAGCAGTACTTC CASSLWAGTSGSGSPYEQYF TRBJ2-7 NA TRBD2 TRBV5-4
TGTGCCAGCAGCTTAACAGGACAGGGGCGGAATGAAAAACTGTTTTTT CASSLTGQGRNEKLFF TRBJ1-4 NA TRBD1 TRBV7-9
TGTGCCATCGGACCGGGACTAGCGGGCTCCTACAATGAGCAGTTCTTC CAIGPGLAGSYNEQFF TRBJ2-1 NA TRBD2 TRBV10-3
TGCAGCGTTGATGACAGGGACCCTTACAATGAGCAGTTCTTC CSVDDRDPYNEQFF TRBJ2-1 NA TRBD1 TRBV29-1
TGTGCCAGCAGCTTAAGGGGACAGGCCTCCTACGAGCAGTACTTC CASSLRGQASYEQYF TRBJ2-7 NA TRBD1 TRBV13
TGTGCTAGCAGCCGTGGGACAGGGGAAGACTCCTACAATGAGCAGTTCTTC CASSRGTGEDSYNEQFF TRBJ2-1 NA TRBD1 TRBV7-7
TGTGCCAGCAGTGAGAGAGAGCATAGCAATCAGCCCCAGCATTTT CASSEREHSNQPQHF TRBJ1-5 NA NA TRBV2
TGTGCCAGCAGTTTGGGAGGGGGAGAGACCCAGTACTTC CASSLGGGETQYF TRBJ2-5 few NA TRBV28
TGTGCCAATCGACAGGGGGTGTCGACTGAAGCTTTCTTT CANRQGVSTEAFF TRBJ1-1 NA TRBD1 TRBV10-3
TGTGCCAGCAGCGATCCGGGTGCAGGGGCCAACGTCCTGACTTTC CASSDPGAGANVLTF TRBJ2-6 NA NA TRBV9
TGCGCCAGCAGTGAGAGGCCGACAGCCTACAATGAGCAGTTCTTC CASSERPTAYNEQFF TRBJ2-1 few NA TRBV10-1
TGCGCCAGCAGCCCGGACAGGGAGGCTGAGGATACGCAGTATTTT CASSPDREAEDTQYF TRBJ2-3 NA TRBD1 TRBV5-1
TGTGCCATCAGTGAGTCTAAGAGGGACAGAGACTATGGCTACACCTTC CAISESKRDRDYGYTF TRBJ1-2 NA TRBD1 TRBV10-3
TGTGCCAGCAGTGCTGGGCCAAATGGCGGGGAGCTGTTTTTT CASSAGPNGGELFF TRBJ2-2 NA NA TRBV2
TGTGCCACCAGGCCCCGGGACAGGGGAAAGGAAGGCACTGAAGCTTTCTTT CATRPRDRGKEGTEAFF TRBJ1-1 NA TRBD1 TRBV2
TGTGCCAGCAGCTGGGCCTCAGGGGCCGTACGAGGCGAGCAGTACTTC CASSWASGAVRGEQYF TRBJ2-7 NA NA TRBV5-6
TGTGCCACCAGCAGGGCCCAGGGCCCCTACGAGCAGTACTTC CATSRAQGPYEQYF TRBJ2-7 NA NA TRBV15
TGTGCCAGCAGCTTAGACCACCCTAGCGGAACCCACACAGATACGCAGTATTTT CASSLDHPSGTHTDTQYF TRBJ2-3 once TRBD2 TRBV11-2
TGTGCCAGCACCGACTCAGGGGGCCACGAGACCCAGTACTTC CASTDSGGHETQYF TRBJ2-5 NA TRBD1 TRBV11-2